Following are 6 T cell receptor beta chains from one sample sequenced in a study of shared clonotypes between healthy human individuals. Generated by immunoSEQ multiplex PCR, the TCRdb table keeps only in-frame clones and is missing some. Altogether about 2 million clones are present, roughly 94% being singletons, with the ten largest covering more than 0.1%. The specimen sequenced was naive CD4+ T cells sorted from blood. Subset denoted: CD45RA+ positively selected. The receptors shown here come from a man in his late teens or twenties in good health.

Concerning this clone itself: Within the sample, other DNA sequences also encode this same CDR3. This chain links TRBV6-5 with TRBJ1-2; D possibly corresponds to TRBD1 (5 bases). CDR3 length: 13 residues. V was shortened by 0 bases and J by 5 bases, with 7 bases between the two germline ends. Germline values: CDR1 MNHEY, CDR2 SVGAGI. CDR3: CASSYSGGYGYTF. As DNA, the CDR3 is TGTGCCAGCAGTTACTCGGGGGGATATGGCTACACCTTC.

The rearrangement uses TRBV10-3 and TRBJ2-1; no definite D call. V was trimmed by 4 bases and J by 4 bases, leaving 8 bases between them. CDR3 length: 13 residues. Looked up from germline, CDR1 is ENHRY and CDR2 is SYGVKD. CDR3 nucleotide sequence: TGTGCCATCAGTGCGTGGCTATACAATGAGCAGTTCTTC. Residues: CAISAWLYNEQFF.

The V gene is TRBV4-1, the J gene TRBJ2-5, with TRBD1 matching 8 bases. V gave up 6 bases and J gave up 1 base; unmatched junction bases: 7. This CDR3 is 15 amino acids long. CDR1 is MGHRA and CDR2 is YSYEKL in the germline V gene. The CDR3 sequence: CASRQGDRPQETQYF. Written as DNA, the CDR3 is TGCGCCAGCAGGCAGGGGGACAGGCCCCAAGAGACCCAGTACTTC.

The rearrangement joins TRBV30 to TRBJ1-4; no clear D gene. This CDR3 is 14 amino acids long. V lost 4 bases and J 4 bases, leaving 13 bases between the germline ends. Per germline, CDR1 GTSNPN and CDR2 SVGIG (reference sequence). The CDR3 is CAWTLGTLNEKLFF. The CDR3 DNA reads as TGTGCCTGGACTCTGGGAACTCTTAATGAAAAACTGTTTTTT.

The chain links TRBV7-2 to TRBJ1-1; 10 bases match TRBD1. Germline V lookup: CDR1 SGHTA, CDR2 FQGNSA. This CDR3 is 14 amino acids long. V dropped 7 bases and J dropped 4; count of bases not matched to a gene: 6. The DNA for the CDR3 is TGTGCCAGCACCGCCGGGACAGGGGTCACTGAAGCTTTCTTT. It is translated as CASTAGTGVTEAFF.

The V gene is TRBV5-4, the J gene TRBJ2-2; D is perhaps TRBD2 (6 bases). The CDR3 runs 17 residues. Trimming took off 0 bases at V and 5 bases at J, with 17 bases between the two ends. Germline lookup yields CDR1 SGHNT and CDR2 YYREEE (reference sequence). CDR3 in amino acids: CASSLEFGGSSTGELFF. The CDR3 DNA reads TGTGCCAGCAGCTTGGAGTTCGGAGGGAGTAGTACCGGGGAGCTGTTTTTT.